These T cell receptor beta chains were read from a single sample in a study of blood T cells in healthy people across ages. TCRdb re-analysed the 5' RACE reads in MiXCR, keeping a single row per CDR3 protein. The repertoire includes around 1.5 million distinct CDR3 sequences, around 36% of them detected once, and roughly 12% sits in the top ten. Material for sequencing was blood. These receptors were obtained from a woman between 25 and 40 years old in good health. Both conserved end residues are part of each CDR3. A D gene is named only where the DNA matches it firmly. A clone size is listed for some rows: how often the clone was seen (once, few, many), or a class if it is expanded.

d_gene	abundance	v_gene	j_gene	CDR3aa	CDR3nt
NA	few	TRBV4-1	TRBJ1-5	CASSQDRGNSNQPQHF	TGCGCCAGCAGCCAAGATAGAGGTAATAGCAATCAGCCCCAGCATTTT
NA	few	TRBV5-6	TRBJ1-2	CASSLVTHARAYGYTF	TGTGCCAGCAGCTTGGTTACCCACGCCAGGGCCTATGGCTACACCTTC
NA	few	TRBV6-2/TRBV6-3	TRBJ2-3	CASSYSKGALNTDTQYF	TGTGCCAGCAGTTACTCGAAGGGTGCCCTGAACACAGATACGCAGTATTTT
NA	NA	TRBV11-2	TRBJ2-7	CASRAGAGRYEQYF	TGTGCCAGCAGGGCAGGAGCAGGTAGATACGAGCAGTACTTC
NA	NA	TRBV3-1	TRBJ2-5	CASSQDREWPRTQYF	TGTGCCAGCAGCCAAGATAGGGAGTGGCCCAGGACCCAGTACTTC
NA	few	TRBV6-5	TRBJ2-7	CASSRTKRSYEQYF	TGTGCCAGCAGCCGGACTAAGAGGTCCTACGAGCAGTACTTC
NA	NA	TRBV7-2	TRBJ1-1	CASSLVWTVNTEAFF	TGTGCCAGCAGCTTAGTCTGGACGGTAAACACTGAAGCTTTCTTT
TRBD1	NA	TRBV12-5	TRBJ1-2	CASGFRGTDTNYGYTF	TGTGCTAGTGGTTTCCGCGGGACAGACACTAACTATGGCTACACCTTC
NA	NA	TRBV27	TRBJ2-7	CANSYIGSTYEQYF	TGTGCCAACAGTTATATCGGCAGTACCTACGAGCAGTACTTC
NA	NA	TRBV3-1	TRBJ1-2	CASRQRNREDYGYTF	TGTGCCAGCAGACAGAGGAACAGGGAGGACTATGGCTACACCTTC
TRBD2	NA	TRBV5-1	TRBJ2-1	CASSSTDAGVLTGEQFF	TGCGCCAGCAGCTCGACAGACGCGGGAGTGCTCACGGGTGAGCAGTTCTTC
NA	once	TRBV12-3/TRBV12-4	TRBJ1-3	CASSLGVDGPSRNTTYF	TGTGCCAGCAGTTTAGGGGTCGACGGGCCATCCCGGAACACCACATATTTT
TRBD2	NA	TRBV4-2	TRBJ2-1	CASSQELTSGTDEQFF	TGTGCCAGCAGCCAAGAGTTGACTAGCGGGACCGATGAGCAGTTCTTC
NA	few	TRBV20-1	TRBJ2-5	CSARSFVELGQETQYF	TGCAGTGCTAGGTCTTTTGTTGAATTGGGTCAAGAGACCCAGTACTTC
NA	NA	TRBV3-1	TRBJ2-1	CAGIFTSPHQGFF	TGTGCCGGCATATTCACTAGTCCCCACCAGGGGTTCTTC
NA	NA	TRBV2	TRBJ2-1	CASTGTPSSYNEQFF	TGTGCCAGCACCGGGACTCCGAGCTCCTACAATGAGCAGTTCTTC
NA	many	TRBV12-3/TRBV12-4	TRBJ2-5	CASSLLSGAQETQYF	TGTGCCAGCAGTTTACTGTCCGGGGCCCAAGAGACCCAGTACTTC
TRBD2	NA	TRBV18	TRBJ2-1	CASSPPRRLADNEQFF	TGTGCCAGCTCACCTCCGAGAAGGCTAGCGGACAATGAGCAGTTCTTC
TRBD2	many	TRBV5-1	TRBJ2-7	CASSLAAGAYEQYF	TGTGCCAGCAGCTTAGCAGCGGGAGCCTACGAGCAGTACTTC
NA	NA	TRBV4-1	TRBJ1-4	CASTSDRNEKLFF	TGCGCCAGCACCTCCGACAGGAATGAAAAACTGTTTTTT
NA	once	TRBV19	TRBJ1-1	CASSIAQKNTEAFF	TGTGCCAGTAGTATTGCACAGAAAAACACTGAAGCTTTCTTT
NA	NA	TRBV6-5	TRBJ1-1	CASRNGQIDTEAFF	TGTGCCAGCAGAAACGGACAGATCGACACTGAAGCTTTCTTT
NA	NA	TRBV3-1	TRBJ2-7	CASSLYQGGEQYF	TGTGCCAGCAGCCTCTATCAGGGTGGCGAGCAGTACTTC
TRBD1	NA	TRBV7-9	TRBJ2-1	CASSLDGQVYNEQFF	TGTGCCAGCAGCTTAGACGGACAGGTCTACAATGAGCAGTTCTTC
NA	NA	TRBV7-9	TRBJ2-7	CASSLGSTLAYEQYF	TGTGCCAGCAGCTTAGGGTCTACTTTAGCGTACGAGCAGTACTTC
NA	once	TRBV6-1	TRBJ2-6	CASSEGPLRGHVLTF	TGTGCCAGCAGTGAAGGACCTTTACGGGGCCACGTCCTGACTTTC
NA	few	TRBV20-1	TRBJ1-5	CSAVVIANQPQHF	TGCAGCGCTGTAGTTATAGCCAATCAGCCCCAGCATTTT
TRBD2	NA	TRBV5-1	TRBJ2-5	CASSPIAGATGETQYF	TGCGCCAGCAGCCCCATAGCGGGAGCTACCGGGGAGACCCAGTACTTC
TRBD2	NA	TRBV25-1	TRBJ2-7	CASSDGLAGLSYEQYF	TGTGCCAGCAGTGATGGACTAGCGGGACTCTCCTACGAGCAGTACTTC
NA	few	TRBV5-1	TRBJ2-7	CASSNPITGSYEQYF	TGCGCCAGCAGCAACCCGATCACAGGATCCTACGAGCAGTACTTC
NA	few	TRBV5-1	TRBJ1-2	CASSLTEESSYGYTF	TGCGCCAGCAGTTTGACTGAGGAGTCTAGCTATGGCTACACCTTC
TRBD2	NA	TRBV20-1	TRBJ2-7	CSAHLADLSQREQYF	TGCAGTGCTCACCTAGCGGACCTATCTCAGAGGGAGCAGTACTTC